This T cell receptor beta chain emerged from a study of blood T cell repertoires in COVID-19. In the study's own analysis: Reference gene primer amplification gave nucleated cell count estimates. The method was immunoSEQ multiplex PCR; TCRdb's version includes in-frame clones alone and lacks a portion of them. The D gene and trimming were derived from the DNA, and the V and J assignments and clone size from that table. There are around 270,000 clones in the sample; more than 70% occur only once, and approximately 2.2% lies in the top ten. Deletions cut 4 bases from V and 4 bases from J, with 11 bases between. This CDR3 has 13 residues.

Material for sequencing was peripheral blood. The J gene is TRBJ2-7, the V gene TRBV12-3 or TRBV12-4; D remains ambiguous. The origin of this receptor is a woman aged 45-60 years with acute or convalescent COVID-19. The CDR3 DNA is TGTGCCAGCAGTTCAGACTCACCTTACGAGCAGTACTTC. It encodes CASSSDSPYEQYF.